The 10 T cell receptor beta chains below were found in one sample sequenced in a study of cytomegalovirus exposure and HLA in healthy donors. A multiplex PCR was run with 60 Vbeta primers and 13 Jbeta primers. The data were produced by immunoSEQ multiplex PCR, yet TCRdb's version contains in-frame clones alone and is incomplete. The top ten clones hold under 9% of a sample with 95,000 to 150,000 clones, approximately 66% of them seen once. Material for sequencing was PBMCs. The receptors derive from a woman between 40 and 50 years old in good health and CMV-seropositive.

The chain recombines TRBV7-9 with TRBJ1-4, with TRBD1 matching over 10 bases. The ends lost 5 bases at V and 5 bases at J; junction bases unmatched: 5. CDR1 is SEHNR, CDR2 FQNEAQ, per germline (reference sequence). There are 15 residues in the CDR3. The CDR3 DNA reads TGTGCCAGCAGCCCTGGACAGGGGGAGAATGAAAAACTGTTTTTT. Translating it yields CASSPGQGENEKLFF.

The rearrangement joins TRBV27 to TRBJ2-3; 8 bases match TRBD1. Germline V CDR1 and CDR2: MNHEY, SMNVEV (reference sequence). V shed 7 bases, J shed 0 bases, and the junction held 6 bases outside the gene matches. The CDR3 sequence is 15 residues long. The CDR3 loop reads CASKRQGRSTDTQYF. The CDR3, as DNA: TGTGCCAGCAAAAGACAGGGGCGTAGCACAGATACGCAGTATTTT.

This chain joins TRBV30 and TRBJ1-1, with 7 bases fitting TRBD1. In germline, CDR1 is GTSNPN, CDR2 SVGIG (reference sequence). This CDR3 spans 13 amino acids. After removal of 0 bases from V and 7 bases from J, the junction contained 5 bases not matched to a gene. CDR3 in DNA: TGTGCCTGGAGTGTACTGGGGGACAGTGAAGCTTTCTTT. Translating it yields CAWSVLGDSEAFF.

CDR3 in DNA: TGTGCCAGCAGTGAAGACGGGGTGGGATCGGAGACCCAGTACTTC. This translates into CASSEDGVGSETQYF. J is TRBJ2-5 and V is TRBV2; TRBD2 might be the D (5 bases). Germline CDR1 reads SNHLY; CDR2 reads FYNNEI. V was pared by 1 base and J by 5 bases, with 14 bases between. The CDR3 length is 15 residues. Filled out from reference TRBV2 and TRBJ2-5, the complete variable domain reads EPEVTQTPSHQVTQMGQEVILRCVPISNHLYFYWYRQILGQKVEFLVSFYNNEISEKSEIFDDQFSVERPDGSNFTLKIRSTKLEDSAMYFCASSEDGVGSETQYFGPGTRLLVL.

This clone has just a few counts. This specimen includes other DNA sequences encoding the same CDR3. The genes are TRBV6-1 and TRBJ2-7; 10 positions match TRBD1. The junction had 8 bases not matched to a gene; V was cut back by 4 bases and J by 2 bases. CDR1 is MNHNS and CDR2 is SASEGT in the germline V gene. The CDR3 consists of 16 residues. CDR3 in DNA: TGTGCCAGCAGTGCCTTGACAGGGGGCGTGACCTACGAGCAGTACTTC. Encoded protein: CASSALTGGVTYEQYF.

The gene calls are TRBV6-5 and TRBJ1-6, with D possibly being TRBD1 (6 bases). CDR1 and CDR2 from the germline V gene are MNHEY and SVGAGI. There are 15 residues in the CDR3. V lost 0 bases and J 7 bases, leaving 10 bases between the germline ends. The CDR3 here is CASSYSGGANSPLHF. The CDR3 coding sequence is TGTGCCAGCAGTTACTCGGGGGGGGCGAATTCACCCCTCCACTTT.

This chain uses TRBV6-4 with TRBJ1-5; unclear D gene. The CDR3 is 14 residues long. Trimming removed 4 bases from V and 4 bases from J, with 11 bases in between. Germline lookup yields CDR1 MRHNA and CDR2 SNTAGT. The chain's CDR3 is CASSVFPGNQPQHF. The CDR3 DNA follows: TGTGCCAGCAGTGTATTTCCGGGTAATCAGCCCCAGCATTTT.

The genes are TRBV6-5 and TRBJ1-5; 7 nucleotides agree with TRBD1. The CDR3 spans 13 residues. Germline V lookup: CDR1 MNHEY, CDR2 SVGAGI. J gave up 7 bases and V 8 bases, and 8 bases lay outside the gene matches. The CDR3 DNA reads as TGTGCCAGCCAGGGGACAGCTGGACAGCCCCAGCATTTT. Its translation: CASQGTAGQPQHF.

The chain combines TRBV6-5 with TRBJ2-5; TRBD1 matches 7 bases. The CDR3 consists of 14 residues. Trimming cost V 6 bases and J 4 bases; bases outside gene matches: 8. Per germline, CDR1 MNHEY and CDR2 SVGAGI. CDR3 loop: CASSHQGVGETQYF. Written as DNA, the CDR3 is TGTGCCAGCAGCCACCAGGGGGTAGGAGAGACCCAGTACTTC.

The chain has TRBV5-1 and TRBJ2-7, with 9 bases fitting TRBD2. The germline V gene has CDR1 SGHRS and CDR2 YFSETQ. The CDR3 spans 15 residues. After removal of 0 bases from V and 4 bases from J, the junction contained 5 bases not matched to a gene. CDR3 nucleotide sequence: TGCGCCAGCAGCTTGGCGCGGGAGGGAGGGTACGAGCAGTACTTC. As protein: CASSLAREGGYEQYF.